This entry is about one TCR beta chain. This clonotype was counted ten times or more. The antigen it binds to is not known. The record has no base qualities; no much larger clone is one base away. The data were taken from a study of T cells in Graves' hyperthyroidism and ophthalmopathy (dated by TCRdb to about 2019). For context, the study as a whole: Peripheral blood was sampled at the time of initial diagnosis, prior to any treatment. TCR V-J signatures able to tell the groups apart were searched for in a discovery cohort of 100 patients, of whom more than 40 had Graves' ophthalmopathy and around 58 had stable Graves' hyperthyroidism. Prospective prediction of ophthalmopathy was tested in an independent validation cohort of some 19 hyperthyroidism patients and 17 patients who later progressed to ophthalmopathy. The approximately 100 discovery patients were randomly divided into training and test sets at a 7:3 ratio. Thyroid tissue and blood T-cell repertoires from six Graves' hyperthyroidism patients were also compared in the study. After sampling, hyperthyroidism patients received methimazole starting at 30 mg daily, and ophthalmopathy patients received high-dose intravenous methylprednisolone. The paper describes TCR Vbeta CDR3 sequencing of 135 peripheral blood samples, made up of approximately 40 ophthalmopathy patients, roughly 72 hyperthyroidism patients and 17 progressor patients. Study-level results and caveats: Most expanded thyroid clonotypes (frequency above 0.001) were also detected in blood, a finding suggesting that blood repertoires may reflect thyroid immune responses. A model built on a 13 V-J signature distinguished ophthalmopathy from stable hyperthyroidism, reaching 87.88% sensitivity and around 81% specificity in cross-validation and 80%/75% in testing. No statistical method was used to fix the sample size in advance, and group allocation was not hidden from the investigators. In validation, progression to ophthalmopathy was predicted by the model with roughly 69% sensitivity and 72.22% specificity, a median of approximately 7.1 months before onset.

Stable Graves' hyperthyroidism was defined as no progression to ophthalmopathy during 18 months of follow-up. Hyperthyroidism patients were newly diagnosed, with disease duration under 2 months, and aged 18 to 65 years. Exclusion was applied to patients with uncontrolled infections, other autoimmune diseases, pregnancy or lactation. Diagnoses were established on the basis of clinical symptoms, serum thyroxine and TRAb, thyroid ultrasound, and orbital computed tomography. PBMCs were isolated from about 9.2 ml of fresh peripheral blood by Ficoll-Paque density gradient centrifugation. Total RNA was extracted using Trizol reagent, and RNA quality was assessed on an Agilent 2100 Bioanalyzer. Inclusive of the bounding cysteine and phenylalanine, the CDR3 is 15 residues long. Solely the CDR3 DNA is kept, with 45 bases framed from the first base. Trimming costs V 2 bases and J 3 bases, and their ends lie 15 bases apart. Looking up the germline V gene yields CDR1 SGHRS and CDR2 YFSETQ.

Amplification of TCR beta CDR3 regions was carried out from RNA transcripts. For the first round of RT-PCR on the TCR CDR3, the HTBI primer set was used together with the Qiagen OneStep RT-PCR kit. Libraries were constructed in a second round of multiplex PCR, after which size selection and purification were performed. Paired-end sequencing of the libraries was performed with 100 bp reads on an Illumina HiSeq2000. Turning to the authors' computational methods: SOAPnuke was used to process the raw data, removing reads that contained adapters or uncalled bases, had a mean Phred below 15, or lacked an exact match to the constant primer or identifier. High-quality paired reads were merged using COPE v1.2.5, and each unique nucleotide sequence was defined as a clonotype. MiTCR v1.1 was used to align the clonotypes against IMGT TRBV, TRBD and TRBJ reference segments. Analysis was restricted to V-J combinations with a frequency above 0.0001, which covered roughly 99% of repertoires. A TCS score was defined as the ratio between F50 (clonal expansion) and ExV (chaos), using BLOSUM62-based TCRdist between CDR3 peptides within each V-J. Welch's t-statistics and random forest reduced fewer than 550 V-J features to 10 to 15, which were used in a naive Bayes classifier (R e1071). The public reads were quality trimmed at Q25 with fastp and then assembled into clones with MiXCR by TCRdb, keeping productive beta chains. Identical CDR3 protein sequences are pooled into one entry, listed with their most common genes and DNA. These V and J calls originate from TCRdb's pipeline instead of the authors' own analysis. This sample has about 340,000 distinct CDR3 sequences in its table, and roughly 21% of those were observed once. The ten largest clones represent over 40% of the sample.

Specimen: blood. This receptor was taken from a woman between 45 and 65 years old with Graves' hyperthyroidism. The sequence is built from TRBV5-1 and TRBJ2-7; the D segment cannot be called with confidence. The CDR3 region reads CASSFPPSEGYEQYF. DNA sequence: TGCGCCAGCAGCTTTCCCCCAAGCGAAGGCTACGAGCAGTACTTC.